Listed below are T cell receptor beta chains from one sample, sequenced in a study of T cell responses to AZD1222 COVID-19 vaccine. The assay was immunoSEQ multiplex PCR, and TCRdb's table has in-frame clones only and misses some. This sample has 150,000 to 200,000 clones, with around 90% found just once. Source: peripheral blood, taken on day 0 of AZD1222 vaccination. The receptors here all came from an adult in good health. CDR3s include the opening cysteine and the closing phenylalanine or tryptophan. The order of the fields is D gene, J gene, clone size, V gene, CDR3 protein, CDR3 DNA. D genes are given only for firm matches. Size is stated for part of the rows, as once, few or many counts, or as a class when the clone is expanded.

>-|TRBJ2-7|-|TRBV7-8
CASSRWRAGEQYF
TGTGCCAGCAGCCGATGGAGGGCCGGTGAGCAGTACTTC
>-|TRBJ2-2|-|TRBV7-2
CASSLGGVPANTGELFF
TGTGCCAGCAGCTTAGGGGGGGTTCCGGCGAACACCGGGGAGCTGTTTTTT
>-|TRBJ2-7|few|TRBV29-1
CSVESGSYEQYF
TGCAGCGTTGAATCCGGGTCCTACGAGCAGTACTTC
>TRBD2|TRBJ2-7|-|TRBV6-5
CATLAGVGGKQYF
TGTGCCACCTTAGCGGGAGTGGGGGGGAAGCAGTACTTC
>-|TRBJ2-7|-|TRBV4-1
CASSQTPGTVPYEQYF
TGCGCCAGCAGCCAAACTCCCGGGACGGTACCCTACGAGCAGTACTTC
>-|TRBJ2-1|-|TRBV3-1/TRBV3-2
CASSHHTTRSSYNEQFF
TGTGCCAGCAGCCATCATACTACCCGGAGCTCCTACAATGAGCAGTTCTTC
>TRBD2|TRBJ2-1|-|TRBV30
CASGTSGYNEQFF
TGTGCTTCCGGGACTAGCGGTTACAATGAGCAGTTCTTC
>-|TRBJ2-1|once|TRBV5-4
CASSLYGDNEQFF
TGTGCCAGCAGCTTGTACGGGGACAATGAGCAGTTCTTC
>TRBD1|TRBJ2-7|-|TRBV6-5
CASSSRTGDPYEQYF
TGTGCCAGCAGTTCCCGGACAGGGGACCCCTACGAGCAGTACTTC
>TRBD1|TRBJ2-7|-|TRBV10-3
CAIRDSAYEQYF
TGTGCCATCCGGGACAGCGCCTACGAGCAGTACTTC
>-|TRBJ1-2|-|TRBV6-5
CASSRAGYTF
TGTGCCAGCAGCAGGGCCGGCTACACCTTC
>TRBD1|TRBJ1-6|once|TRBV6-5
CASSYSHRGNSPLHF
TGTGCCAGCAGTTACTCCCACAGGGGGAATTCACCCCTCCACTTT
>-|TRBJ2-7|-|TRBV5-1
CASSSNPGKGYEQYF
TGCGCCAGCAGCTCCAATCCGGGAAAGGGCTACGAGCAGTACTTC
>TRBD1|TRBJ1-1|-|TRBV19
CASTTGGNTEAFF
TGTGCCAGTACCACAGGGGGGAACACTGAAGCTTTCTTT
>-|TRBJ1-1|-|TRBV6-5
CASRPLRATEAFF
TGTGCCAGCAGGCCTCTGCGGGCGACTGAAGCTTTCTTT
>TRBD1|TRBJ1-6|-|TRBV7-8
CASSPRPTGQNSPLHF
TGTGCCAGCAGCCCGCGCCCGACAGGGCAGAATTCACCCCTCCACTTT
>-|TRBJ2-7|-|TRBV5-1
CASSSKSQTYEQYF
TGCGCCAGCAGCTCTAAGTCCCAGACCTACGAGCAGTACTTC
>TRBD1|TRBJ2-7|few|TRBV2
CASSEGQGNYEQYF
TGTGCCAGCAGTGAGGGACAGGGGAACTACGAGCAGTACTTC
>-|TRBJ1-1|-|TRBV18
CASSPGQSTEAFF
TGTGCCAGCTCACCAGGACAGAGCACTGAAGCTTTCTTT
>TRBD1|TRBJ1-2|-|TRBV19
CASFPRDRGLNYGYTF
TGTGCCAGTTTCCCCCGGGACAGGGGGTTGAACTATGGCTACACCTTC
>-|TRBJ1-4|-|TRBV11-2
CASSLAAATNEKLFF
TGTGCCAGCAGCTTAGCAGCCGCAACTAATGAAAAACTGTTTTTT
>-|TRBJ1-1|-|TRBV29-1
CSVAGMSEAFF
TGCAGCGTAGCCGGGATGAGTGAAGCTTTCTTT
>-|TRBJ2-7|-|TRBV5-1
CASSLADSSYEQYF
TGCGCCAGCAGCTTGGCAGACAGTAGCTACGAGCAGTACTTC
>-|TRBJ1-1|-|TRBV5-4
CASSWTANTEAFF
TGTGCCAGCAGCTGGACGGCGAACACTGAAGCTTTCTTT
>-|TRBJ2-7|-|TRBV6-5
CASSFRGAREQYF
TGTGCCAGCAGTTTCCGGGGTGCGAGGGAGCAGTACTTC
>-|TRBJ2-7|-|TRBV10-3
CAIQGSGPTYEQYF
TGTGCCATCCAGGGATCAGGGCCCACCTACGAGCAGTACTTC
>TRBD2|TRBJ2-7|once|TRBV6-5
CASSDGTTSIRQYF
TGTGCCAGCAGCGACGGGACTACCTCTATACGGCAGTACTTC
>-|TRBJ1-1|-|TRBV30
CAWSVLWGTGATEAFF
TGTGCCTGGAGTGTACTTTGGGGGACGGGGGCCACTGAAGCTTTCTTT
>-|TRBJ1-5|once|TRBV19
CASSLIGAFNQPQHF
TGTGCCAGTAGCCTAATCGGGGCTTTTAATCAGCCCCAGCATTTT
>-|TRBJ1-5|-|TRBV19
CASPPGTGPYSNQPQHF
TGTGCCAGTCCGCCCGGAACAGGACCTTATAGCAATCAGCCCCAGCATTTT
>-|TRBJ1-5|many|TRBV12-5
CASGKDGNSNQPQHF
TGTGCTAGTGGGAAGGACGGGAATAGCAATCAGCCCCAGCATTTT
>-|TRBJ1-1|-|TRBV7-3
CASSLIIGEGDTEAFF
TGTGCCAGCAGCTTAATTATTGGGGAAGGAGACACTGAAGCTTTCTTT
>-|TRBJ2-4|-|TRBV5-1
CASSFIGEAKNIQYF
TGCGCCAGCAGCTTTATTGGGGAAGCCAAAAACATTCAGTACTTC
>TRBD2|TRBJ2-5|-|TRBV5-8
CASSWTSLETQYF
TGTGCCAGCAGCTGGACTAGCCTGGAGACCCAGTACTTC
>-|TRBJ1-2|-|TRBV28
CASSSFGRDYGYTF
TGTGCCAGCAGTTCCTTCGGCAGGGACTATGGCTACACCTTC
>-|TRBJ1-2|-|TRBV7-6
CASSLADSSNYGYTF
TGTGCCAGCAGCTTAGCGGACAGCTCTAACTATGGCTACACCTTC
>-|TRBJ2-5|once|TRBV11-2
CASSPTGIRETQYF
TGTGCCAGCAGCCCGACTGGGATACGAGAGACCCAGTACTTC